Listed below are T cell receptor beta chains from one sample, sequenced in a study of sequential checkpoint blockade in melanoma. The method was immunoSEQ multiplex PCR; TCRdb's version includes in-frame clones alone and lacks a portion of them. The table has 15,000 to 20,000 clones, approximately 93% seen once. The input for sequencing was CD8+ T cells sorted from blood (inferred from file names), taken from a patient given nivolumab and ipilimumab in sequence. The receptors stem from a human donor with melanoma. Each CDR3 is given with its conserved first and last residue. A D gene is named only where the DNA matches it firmly. Expanded clones get a size class; other rows say once, few or many, or leave the size out.

D gene	V gene	clone size	J gene	CDR3 DNA	CDR3 protein
TRBD1	TRBV10-3	.	TRBJ2-7	TGTGCCATGGGACAGGCGATCTACGAGCAGTACTTC	CAMGQAIYEQYF
TRBD1	TRBV28	.	TRBJ1-1	TGTGCCAGCAGTTGGGAGCGGACAGGGCGTACTGAAGCTTTCTTT	CASSWERTGRTEAFF
.	TRBV28	.	TRBJ2-7	TGTGCCAGCAGGGAAGAGGGAAGGGAGCAGTACTTC	CASREEGREQYF
.	TRBV2	.	TRBJ1-3	TGTGCCAGCAGTGAACCCAGTTCTGGAAACACCATATATTTT	CASSEPSSGNTIYF
.	TRBV2	.	TRBJ2-7	TGTGCCACCTTCCCCGTTCAGGGCGGGGACGAGCAGTACTTC	CATFPVQGGDEQYF
.	TRBV4-1	.	TRBJ1-2	TGCGCCAGCAGCCAAGGGGTCCGACAGGTCTATGGCTACACCTTC	CASSQGVRQVYGYTF
.	TRBV5-1	.	TRBJ1-1	TGCGCCAGCAGCTTGGGTGTTAGCACTGAAGCTTTCTTT	CASSLGVSTEAFF
TRBD2	TRBV19	.	TRBJ2-7	TGTGCCAGTAGTCCGGGTTCTAGCGGCTACGAGCAGTACTTC	CASSPGSSGYEQYF
TRBD1	TRBV6-5	.	TRBJ1-2	TGTGCCAGCAGTTACGAGGGACAGGATATCTATGGCTACACCTTC	CASSYEGQDIYGYTF
.	TRBV7-8	.	TRBJ1-2	TGTGCCAGCAGCCCCCTATTCGCGAACTATGGCTACACCTTC	CASSPLFANYGYTF
.	TRBV7-9	.	TRBJ1-6	TGTGCCAGCAGCTTAGGGGGGCAGGGAAAGGGCTTT	CASSLGGQGKGF
.	TRBV6-1	.	TRBJ1-1	TGTGCCAGCAGTGATAACCAAGGACTCACTGAAGCTTTCTTT	CASSDNQGLTEAFF
.	TRBV28	few	TRBJ2-5	TGTGCCACCCACTCTAGACACCAAGAGACCCAGTACTTC	CATHSRHQETQYF
.	TRBV4-3	.	TRBJ2-7	TGCGCCAGCAGCCATGACAGTGGGACACTCTACGAGCAGTACTTC	CASSHDSGTLYEQYF
TRBD2	TRBV13	once	TRBJ2-7	TGTGCCAGCAGCCTACTAGCGGGGGCCGCCTACGAGCAGTACTTC	CASSLLAGAAYEQYF
TRBD2	TRBV10-2	.	TRBJ2-7	TGCGCCAGCAGTGAGTTTTTCGGGACTAGCTACGAGCAGTACTTC	CASSEFFGTSYEQYF
TRBD1	TRBV11-3	.	TRBJ2-7	TGTGCCAGCAGCCCCGGGACAGGTGTCCCCTACGAGCAGTACTTC	CASSPGTGVPYEQYF
TRBD1	TRBV2	.	TRBJ2-7	TGTGCCAGCAGGTTACAGGGGGCTCGCGAGCAGTACTTC	CASRLQGAREQYF